The 5 T cell receptor beta chains below come from one sample, sequenced in a study of T cells expressing NK-cell markers. With the 5' RACE reads reprocessed, TCRdb shows one record per CDR3 protein and no DNA. The repertoire table contains about 390,000 distinct CDR3 sequences. The specimen was blood T cells: a sorted CD56 or NKG2C T cell subset, CD4+ or CD8+ T cells, or bulk PBMC T cells (not recorded which). Every receptor here comes from a woman in her forties or fifties in good health.

V gene TRBV18 combines with J gene TRBJ2-1; as DNA is missing, the TRBD1 call by TCRdb cannot be tested. This CDR3 comprises 15 residues. Germline V gives CDR1 KGHSH, CDR2 LQKENI. CDR3: CASSPRGTSIPREFF.

This chain links TRBV10-3 with TRBJ2-1; TCRdb designates TRBD2, a call that cannot be tested without DNA. The CDR3 runs to 15 residues. CDR1 ENHRY and CDR2 SYGVKD come from the germline V gene. The CDR3 protein is CAITRSSGGPGEQFF.

J is TRBJ2-5 and V is TRBV11-2. This CDR3 has 12 residues. Germline lookup yields CDR1 SGHAT and CDR2 FQNNGV. The CDR3 region is CASSARFETQYF.

This chain connects TRBV29-1 to TRBJ1-1. Per germline, CDR1 SQVTM and CDR2 ANQGSEA. This CDR3 is built from 14 residues. The CDR3 loop reads CSVSTGWEGSEAFF.

The V and J genes are TRBV30 and TRBJ1-4. Germline V gene lookup returns CDR1 GTSNPN and CDR2 SVGIG (reference sequence). The CDR3 extends over 12 amino acids. The CDR3 protein is CAWSDSREKLFF.